Listed below are T cell receptor beta chains from one sample, sequenced in a study of metastatic and nonmetastatic thyroid tumors. Using MiXCR, TCRdb re-called clones from the PCR reads. The sample lists under 20,000 clones, 3% to 4% seen once, with about 22% in the top ten. The specimen was tumor tissue. These receptors originate from a female donor with papillary thyroid cancer or a benign thyroid nodule (not recorded which). Some clones in this sample may be carry-over from other donors' samples. Both conserved end residues are part of each CDR3. D genes are given only for firm matches. Size is stated for part of the rows, as once, few or many counts, or as a class when the clone is expanded.

D gene: TRBD1; V gene: TRBV24-1; J gene: TRBJ1-1; clone size: -; CDR3 DNA: TGTGCCACCAGCGATTCCGGACAGGGGCCTACTCGGGCTTTCTTT; CDR3 protein: CATSDSGQGPTRAFF
D gene: -; V gene: TRBV15; J gene: TRBJ2-7; clone size: few; CDR3 DNA: TGTGCCACCAGCAAAAGACAGTTACCCTACGAGCAGTACTTC; CDR3 protein: CATSKRQLPYEQYF
D gene: TRBD1; V gene: TRBV12-3/TRBV12-4; J gene: TRBJ2-5; clone size: -; CDR3 DNA: TGTGCCAGCAGTGGCCAACAGGGGAGTCAGGGAGAGACCCAGTACTTC; CDR3 protein: CASSGQQGSQGETQYF
D gene: -; V gene: TRBV12-3/TRBV12-4; J gene: TRBJ2-7; clone size: -; CDR3 DNA: TGTGCCAGCAGTTTAAGCCAGGAGCAGTACTTC; CDR3 protein: CASSLSQEQYF
D gene: TRBD2; V gene: TRBV9; J gene: TRBJ2-2; clone size: few; CDR3 DNA: TGTGCCAGCCTGCGTGGGACGGGAGGGGGGACCGGGGAGCTGTTTTTT; CDR3 protein: CASLRGTGGGTGELFF
D gene: TRBD1; V gene: TRBV28; J gene: TRBJ1-6; clone size: -; CDR3 DNA: TGTGCCAGCAGTTCCCGGGACAGGGGGCACTCACCCCTCCACTTT; CDR3 protein: CASSSRDRGHSPLHF
D gene: -; V gene: TRBV6-2/TRBV6-3; J gene: TRBJ1-1; clone size: many; CDR3 DNA: TGTGCCAGCAGTTACTCGGGAGCCTTGAACACTGAAGCTTTCTTT; CDR3 protein: CASSYSGALNTEAFF
D gene: TRBD2; V gene: TRBV24-1; J gene: TRBJ2-2; clone size: few; CDR3 DNA: TGTGCCACCAGTGATTTAGCGGGAGACACCGGGGAGCTGTTTTTT; CDR3 protein: CATSDLAGDTGELFF
D gene: -; V gene: TRBV5-1; J gene: TRBJ1-2; clone size: few; CDR3 DNA: TGCGCCAGCATTGGGGAGGACTATGGCTACACCTTC; CDR3 protein: CASIGEDYGYTF
D gene: TRBD1; V gene: TRBV6-2/TRBV6-3; J gene: TRBJ1-1; clone size: few; CDR3 DNA: TGTGCCAGCAGTTACCCCGGACAGGGGGACACTGAAGCTTTCTTT; CDR3 protein: CASSYPGQGDTEAFF
D gene: -; V gene: TRBV2; J gene: TRBJ2-5; clone size: -; CDR3 DNA: TGTGCCAGCATCATAGCAGTAGGGGAGACCCAGTACTTC; CDR3 protein: CASIIAVGETQYF
D gene: TRBD2; V gene: TRBV4-1; J gene: TRBJ2-1; clone size: many; CDR3 DNA: TGCGCCAGCAGCCCTGCCGACGGGACTAGTCAAGAAAATGAGCAGTTCTTC; CDR3 protein: CASSPADGTSQENEQFF
D gene: -; V gene: TRBV2; J gene: TRBJ1-5; clone size: -; CDR3 DNA: TGTGCCAGCAGTCAAGAAACTAGCAATCAGCCCCAGCATTTT; CDR3 protein: CASSQETSNQPQHF
D gene: -; V gene: TRBV3-1; J gene: TRBJ1-3; clone size: few; CDR3 DNA: TGTGCCAGCAGCCCTTCTGGAAACACCATATATTTT; CDR3 protein: CASSPSGNTIYF
D gene: -; V gene: TRBV28; J gene: TRBJ2-7; clone size: -; CDR3 DNA: TGTGCCAGCAGTTTAGGGCGTTACGAGCAGTACTTC; CDR3 protein: CASSLGRYEQYF
D gene: -; V gene: TRBV7-9; J gene: TRBJ1-5; clone size: -; CDR3 DNA: TGTGCCAGCAGTACTGGGGATCAGCCCCAGCATTTT; CDR3 protein: CASSTGDQPQHF
D gene: -; V gene: TRBV24-1; J gene: TRBJ2-4; clone size: medium-sized; CDR3 DNA: TGTGCCACCAGTGATAGCACGGGGGGCGACATTCAGTACTTC; CDR3 protein: CATSDSTGGDIQYF
D gene: -; V gene: TRBV28; J gene: TRBJ2-7; clone size: few; CDR3 DNA: TGTGCCAGCAGTTCCCGTGCCTACGAGCAGTACTTC; CDR3 protein: CASSSRAYEQYF
D gene: -; V gene: TRBV5-4; J gene: TRBJ1-6; clone size: -; CDR3 DNA: TGTGCCACCAGCCAGGGCGGGGTCCCTAATTCACCCCTCCACTTT; CDR3 protein: CATSQGGVPNSPLHF
D gene: -; V gene: TRBV20-1; J gene: TRBJ1-5; clone size: -; CDR3 DNA: TGCAGTGCTCGAGGGGAGGGCAATCAGCCCCAGCATTTT; CDR3 protein: CSARGEGNQPQHF
D gene: TRBD2; V gene: TRBV6-1; J gene: TRBJ2-7; clone size: few; CDR3 DNA: TGTGCCAGCAGTTCAACTAGCGGGAGTTTCTACGAGCAGTACTTC; CDR3 protein: CASSSTSGSFYEQYF
D gene: -; V gene: TRBV13; J gene: TRBJ1-3; clone size: medium-sized; CDR3 DNA: TGTGCCAGCAGCCCACCCCGGGGAAGCTCTGGAAACACCATATATTTT; CDR3 protein: CASSPPRGSSGNTIYF
D gene: TRBD1; V gene: TRBV28; J gene: TRBJ1-2; clone size: few; CDR3 DNA: TGTGCCACCTGGACAGGGCAAGGCTATGGCTACACCTTC; CDR3 protein: CATWTGQGYGYTF
D gene: TRBD2; V gene: TRBV6-1; J gene: TRBJ2-1; clone size: few; CDR3 DNA: TGTGCCAGCAGAGCGGGAGTCAATGAGCAGTTCTTC; CDR3 protein: CASRAGVNEQFF
D gene: -; V gene: TRBV12-3/TRBV12-4; J gene: TRBJ1-1; clone size: few; CDR3 DNA: TGTGCCAGCAGTTTAGCGCTCCAGGGATGGACTGAAGCTTTCTTT; CDR3 protein: CASSLALQGWTEAFF
D gene: -; V gene: TRBV20-1; J gene: TRBJ2-7; clone size: -; CDR3 DNA: TGCAGTGCTAGGAGCAACAGATCCCCCTCCTACGAGCAGTACTTC; CDR3 protein: CSARSNRSPSYEQYF
D gene: -; V gene: TRBV12-5; J gene: TRBJ1-4; clone size: many; CDR3 DNA: TGTGCTAGTGGTTTGGTTCGGACGGCAACTAATGAAAAACTGTTTTTT; CDR3 protein: CASGLVRTATNEKLFF
D gene: TRBD2; V gene: TRBV20-1; J gene: TRBJ2-5; clone size: -; CDR3 DNA: TGCAGTGCTAGAGGGGGACTAGCGTTCCAAGAGACCCAGTACTTC; CDR3 protein: CSARGGLAFQETQYF
D gene: TRBD2; V gene: TRBV27; J gene: TRBJ2-5; clone size: medium-sized; CDR3 DNA: TGTGCCAGCAGGGGAGCGGGACTACAAGAGACCCAGTACTTC; CDR3 protein: CASRGAGLQETQYF
D gene: TRBD1; V gene: TRBV27; J gene: TRBJ2-1; clone size: large; CDR3 DNA: TGTGCCAGCAGTCTTACCACCGGGACAGCTAACAATGAGCAGTTCTTC; CDR3 protein: CASSLTTGTANNEQFF
D gene: -; V gene: TRBV19; J gene: TRBJ2-3; clone size: -; CDR3 DNA: TGTGCCAGTAGTATAGTTCACAGTACAGATACGCAGTATTTT; CDR3 protein: CASSIVHSTDTQYF
D gene: TRBD1; V gene: TRBV6-5; J gene: TRBJ2-1; clone size: few; CDR3 DNA: TGTGCCAGCAGTTTTAACCGGGACAGGCAGTTCTTC; CDR3 protein: CASSFNRDRQFF
D gene: TRBD2; V gene: TRBV28; J gene: TRBJ2-7; clone size: -; CDR3 DNA: TGTGCCAGCAGCCTCTCCGGGGAGGGCTACTACGAGCAGTACTTC; CDR3 protein: CASSLSGEGYYEQYF
D gene: TRBD2; V gene: TRBV19; J gene: TRBJ2-1; clone size: -; CDR3 DNA: TGTGCCAGTAGTTCTCAAGCGGGAGAGCTGTCCGGTGAGCAGTTCTTC; CDR3 protein: CASSSQAGELSGEQFF
D gene: TRBD1; V gene: TRBV6-1; J gene: TRBJ1-5; clone size: few; CDR3 DNA: TGTGCCAGCAGCCAATATCAGAGACAGGGTAGAGGTCAGCCCCAGCATTTT; CDR3 protein: CASSQYQRQGRGQPQHF
D gene: TRBD2; V gene: TRBV6-2/TRBV6-3; J gene: TRBJ2-1; clone size: many; CDR3 DNA: TGTGCCAGCAGTGGCGGGGCTAGCGGGAGTGATGAGCAGTTCTTC; CDR3 protein: CASSGGASGSDEQFF
D gene: TRBD2; V gene: TRBV6-1; J gene: TRBJ2-1; clone size: few; CDR3 DNA: TGTGCCAGCAGGACCAGCGGGATTCCCTCCTACAATGAGCATTTCTTC; CDR3 protein: CASRTSGIPSYNEHFF
D gene: -; V gene: TRBV30; J gene: TRBJ2-2; clone size: -; CDR3 DNA: TGTGCCACATCAGGGACCGCGCAGACCGGGGAGCTGTTTTTT; CDR3 protein: CATSGTAQTGELFF
D gene: -; V gene: TRBV6-2/TRBV6-3; J gene: TRBJ1-1; clone size: -; CDR3 DNA: TGTGCCAGCAGTTTTTTCAGGGTGTCTGAAGCTTTCTTT; CDR3 protein: CASSFFRVSEAFF
D gene: -; V gene: TRBV6-2/TRBV6-3; J gene: TRBJ2-2; clone size: few; CDR3 DNA: TGTGCCAGCAGACTCCGGACAGCCTACACCGGGGAGCTGTTTTTT; CDR3 protein: CASRLRTAYTGELFF
D gene: -; V gene: TRBV6-1; J gene: TRBJ2-1; clone size: -; CDR3 DNA: TGTGCCAGCACTCTCGGAGGGACAGATTACAATGAGCAGTTCTTC; CDR3 protein: CASTLGGTDYNEQFF
D gene: TRBD1; V gene: TRBV24-1; J gene: TRBJ1-2; clone size: few; CDR3 DNA: TGTGCCACCAGTGATTCCAGGGGGCGAGGCTACACCTTC; CDR3 protein: CATSDSRGRGYTF
D gene: TRBD2; V gene: TRBV7-2; J gene: TRBJ2-7; clone size: -; CDR3 DNA: TGTGCCAGCAGCTTAGCGGGACTATCGGGAGATCCTTACGAGCAGTACTTC; CDR3 protein: CASSLAGLSGDPYEQYF
D gene: -; V gene: TRBV28; J gene: TRBJ1-1; clone size: -; CDR3 DNA: TGTGCCAGCAGTCCCCCTGGGAGGGAGAGCACTGAAGCTTTCTTT; CDR3 protein: CASSPPGRESTEAFF
D gene: -; V gene: TRBV6-1; J gene: TRBJ1-1; clone size: few; CDR3 DNA: TGTGCCAGCAGGCCCGGGCTAGCGACTGAAGCTTTCTTT; CDR3 protein: CASRPGLATEAFF
D gene: TRBD1; V gene: TRBV6-1; J gene: TRBJ1-5; clone size: few; CDR3 DNA: TGTGCCAGCACCGACCATCCTGACAGGGTCAATCAGCCCCAGCATTTT; CDR3 protein: CASTDHPDRVNQPQHF
D gene: TRBD2; V gene: TRBV7-3; J gene: TRBJ2-7; clone size: few; CDR3 DNA: TGTGCCAGCAGCCCCAGTGCCGCGGGAGCCTACGAGCAGTACTTC; CDR3 protein: CASSPSAAGAYEQYF